One and the same sample provided the 15 T cell receptor beta chains below, sequenced in a study of T cells in localized non-small cell lung cancer. The protocol was immunoSEQ multiplex PCR, while the TCRdb copy is restricted to in-frame clones and leaves out a portion. The sample yields about 48,000 clones, 70% to 85% seen once. The sample consisted of peripheral blood, taken before any cancer treatment. Receptors originate from a man between 40 and 70 years old with stage I squamous cell lung carcinoma.

The chain combines TRBV5-1 with TRBJ2-3; 9 bases fit TRBD1. The CDR3 totals 16 residues. V was clipped by 1 base and J by 2 bases; unmatched bases: 5. CDR1 and CDR2 from the germline V gene are SGHRS and YFSETQ. CDR3 bases: TGCGCCAGCAGCTTGTACCGGGACAGGGTCACAGATACGCAGTATTTT. This encodes CASSLYRDRVTDTQYF. The full variable domain, completed using reference TRBV5-1 and TRBJ2-3, is KAGVTQTPRYLIKTRGQQVTLSCSPISGHRSVSWYQQTPGQGLQFLFEYFSETQRNKGNFPGRFSGRQFSNSRSEMNVSTLELGDSALYLCASSLYRDRVTDTQYFGPGTRLTVL.

The table lists this clone with a count of one. The rearrangement joins TRBV29-1 to TRBJ1-1; D is unclear. The CDR3 loop spans 13 amino acids. Germline CDR1 reads SQVTM; CDR2 reads ANQGSEA. Trimming took 5 bases from V and 5 from J, leaving 15 bases between them. CDR3 loop: CSVLSTWTTEAFF. For the CDR3, the DNA is TGCAGCGTTCTCTCGACGTGGACGACTGAAGCTTTCTTT.

The chain joins TRBV11-3 to TRBJ2-2; D may be TRBD2 (5 bases). The CDR3 is 17 amino acids. Looked up from germline, CDR1 is SGHNT and CDR2 is YENEEA. With 4 bases removed from V and 7 bases from J, the gap between germline ends came to 22 bases. CDR3: CASSSPPQKGSSGELFF. CDR3 sequence (DNA): TGTGCCAGCAGCTCCCCCCCGCAGAAAGGGAGCAGCGGGGAGCTGTTTTTT.

The genes are TRBV7-7 and TRBJ2-5; 7 nucleotides line up with TRBD1. The germline V gene encodes CDR1 SSHAT and CDR2 FNYEAQ (reference sequence). J lost 4 bases, V lost 7 bases, and 6 bases had no gene match. The CDR3 runs to 13 residues. The CDR3 DNA reads TGTGCCAGCATCAAAGCAGGGGGAGAGACCCAGTACTTC. Translation: CASIKAGGETQYF. The full variable domain, with the rest looked up from reference TRBV7-7 and TRBJ2-5, is GAGVSQSPRYKVTKRGQDVTLRCDPISSHATLYWYQQALGQGPEFLTYFNYEAQPDKSGLPSDRFSAERPEGSISTLTIQRTEQRDSAMYRCASIKAGGETQYFGPGTRLLVL.

V usage is TRBV7-6 and J usage is TRBJ1-1; TRBD1 agrees at 8 bases. Germline values: CDR1 SGHVS, CDR2 FNYEAQ. The length of the CDR3 is 14 residues. Trimming removed 4 bases from V and 1 base from J; junction bases left unmatched: 2. CDR3 loop: CASSSGQGNTEAFF. For the CDR3, the DNA is TGTGCCAGCAGCTCCGGACAGGGGAACACTGAAGCTTTCTTT. The complete variable domain, with remaining parts taken from reference TRBV7-6 and TRBJ1-1, reads GAGVSQSPRYKVTKRGQDVALRCDPISGHVSLYWYRQALGQGPEFLTYFNYEAQQDKSGLPNDRFSAERPEGSISTLTIQRTEQRDSAMYRCASSSGQGNTEAFFGQGTRLTVV.

The CDR3 is CASSLGQGTDTQYF. The CDR3 DNA reads TGTGCCAGCAGCTTAGGACAGGGCACAGATACGCAGTATTTT. The chain employs TRBV7-9 and TRBJ2-3; possibly TRBD1 for D (6 bases). The CDR3 consists of 14 residues. Per germline, CDR1 SEHNR and CDR2 FQNEAQ (reference sequence). Deletions cut 1 base from V and 1 base from J, with 6 bases between.

The chain employs TRBV7-9 and TRBJ2-2; 10 bases match TRBD2. The germline gives CDR1 SEHNR, CDR2 FQNEAQ (reference sequence). The ends lost 5 bases at V and 1 base at J; junction bases unmatched: 1. The CDR3 loop spans 15 amino acids. CDR3 nucleotide sequence: TGTGCCAGCAGCCGACTAGCGGGGAACACCGGGGAGCTGTTTTTT. Residues: CASSRLAGNTGELFF.

The chain has TRBV7-6 and TRBJ2-7; 10 bases match TRBD1. The CDR3 contains 13 residues. V gave up 5 bases and J gave up 3 bases; unmatched junction bases: 1. CDR1 and CDR2 (germline): SGHVS, FNYEAQ. The CDR3 loop is CASSRDRGYEQYF. CDR3 nucleotides: TGTGCCAGCAGCAGGGACAGGGGCTACGAGCAGTACTTC.

This sequence joins TRBV6-1 and TRBJ2-7; 9 nucleotides align to TRBD1. The CDR3 is 16 amino acids. The germline gives CDR1 MNHNS, CDR2 SASEGT. J lost 3 bases, V lost 2 bases, and 8 bases had no gene match. CDR3 bases: TGTGCCAGCAGTGAAACGATGGGACAGGGACTCTACGAGCAGTACTTC. As protein: CASSETMGQGLYEQYF.

In the case of this clone: Other DNA sequences of this sample code for an identical CDR3. V gene TRBV9 combines with J gene TRBJ2-5; a weak D match, TRBD2 (5 bases). This CDR3 region has 14 residues. The germline gives CDR1 SGDLS, CDR2 YYNGEE. V was cut by 0 bases and J by 0 bases, with 6 bases left in between. The CDR3 spells CASSVGGYQETQYF. The CDR3 DNA reads as TGTGCCAGCAGCGTAGGAGGGTACCAAGAGACCCAGTACTTC.

The CDR3 DNA is TGTGCCAGCAGTACTGCCGGGACAGGGAGCTCTGGGGCCAACGTCCTGACTTTC. Translation: CASSTAGTGSSGANVLTF. The chain is built from TRBV21-1 and TRBJ2-6; no DNA check was done on the table's D call, TRBD1. TRBV21-1 is a documented pseudogene. The CDR3 is made up of 18 amino acids.

The CDR3 spells CASSSQVGNQPQHF. DNA of the CDR3: TGTGCCAGCAGCTCTCAAGTGGGCAATCAGCCCCAGCATTTT. The V and J genes are TRBV28 and TRBJ1-5; the D is unclear. The CDR3 sequence is 14 residues long. From germline, CDR1 is MDHEN and CDR2 SYDVKM. Deletions cut 6 bases from V and 2 bases from J, with 11 bases between.

Comment on this clone: The DNA is left out, because the CDR3 cannot be placed on it with certainty; the CDR3 is given as TCRdb lists it. The chain recombines TRBV6-5 with TRBJ2-7. Germline V gene data show CDR1 as MNHEY and CDR2 as SVGAGI. The CDR3 spans 14 amino acids, including both terminal residues. This chain's CDR3 is CASSSSGPAYEQYF.

V usage is TRBV5-1 and J usage is TRBJ2-7, with D possibly matching TRBD2 (7 bases). This CDR3 contains 14 residues. The V end was cut by 2 bases, the J end by 3 bases, with 12 bases between. The germline gives CDR1 SGHRS, CDR2 YFSETQ. The CDR3 reads CASSFTGGVYEQYF. CDR3 in DNA: TGCGCCAGCAGCTTTACGGGGGGCGTCTACGAGCAGTACTTC.

V is TRBV6-1 and J is TRBJ1-5, with D uncertain. The CDR3 consists of 14 residues. Trimming removed 2 bases at V and 3 bases at J, with 8 bases between. Per the germline V gene, CDR1 is MNHNS and CDR2 is SASEGT. The CDR3 spells CASSEIGINQPQHF. In DNA form, the CDR3 reads TGTGCCAGCAGTGAAATAGGTATCAATCAGCCCCAGCATTTT.